What follows are 20 T cell receptor beta chains derived from one specimen sequenced in a study of ipilimumab plus nivolumab after autologous stem cell transplantation. This table comes from immunoSEQ multiplex PCR, and its TCRdb copy is limited to in-frame clones, with some not included. The sample gives around 20,000 clones, about three quarters of which show up once; more than 15% is in the top ten. The source was PBMCs, collected in a trial of ipilimumab plus nivolumab as post-transplant consolidation. These receptors were obtained from a male donor with diffuse large B-cell lymphoma.

The J gene is TRBJ2-3, the V gene TRBV5-5; 7 nucleotides line up with TRBD1. The CDR3 has 15 residues. The V and J ends lost 3 bases and 4 bases, in that order; junction bases with no gene match: 8. Germline V gene sequence: CDR1 SGHKS, CDR2 YYEKEE (reference sequence). The CDR3: CASSSDREQADTQYF. The CDR3 DNA follows: TGTGCCAGCAGCTCCGACAGGGAACAAGCAGATACGCAGTATTTT. The variable domain in full, completed from reference TRBV5-5 and TRBJ2-3, reads DAGVTQSPTHLIKTRGQQVTLRCSPISGHKSVSWYQQVLGQGPQFIFQYYEKEERGRGNFPDRFSARQFPNYSSELNVNALLLGDSALYLCASSSDREQADTQYFGPGTRLTVL.

This CDR3 reads CASSRTGGQQPQHF. In DNA form, the CDR3 reads TGTGCCAGTAGTCGTACAGGGGGCCAGCAGCCCCAGCATTTT. J is TRBJ1-5 and V is TRBV19; TRBD1 agrees at 9 bases. Germline values: CDR1 LNHDA, CDR2 SQIVND (reference sequence). V gave up 5 bases and J gave up 7 bases; unmatched junction bases: 6. The CDR3 is 14 amino acids.

The CDR3 DNA reads TGTGCCAGCTGGGACAGCAAGACCTACGAGCAGTACTTC. It yields the protein CASWDSKTYEQYF. This sequence joins TRBV28 and TRBJ2-5; 7 bases match TRBD1. The end of the DNA is better explained by TRBJ2-7, so the J call may be wrong. This CDR3 is 13 amino acids long. Germline CDR1 reads MDHEN; CDR2 reads SYDVKM.

This clone was seen just once. This chain connects TRBV5-6 to TRBJ2-7; 9 nucleotides match TRBD1. The CDR3 extends over 14 amino acids. V shed 0 bases, J shed 5 bases, and the junction held 3 bases outside the gene matches. Germline loops: CDR1 SGHDT, CDR2 YYEEEE. CDR3 protein: CASSLVDRGNEQYF. DNA of the CDR3: TGTGCCAGCAGCTTGGTGGACAGGGGAAACGAGCAGTACTTC.

This chain uses TRBV2 with TRBJ1-2; no clear D. Trimming stripped 3 bases from V and 4 bases from J, with 3 bases between. Germline CDR1 reads SNHLY; CDR2 reads FYNNEI. The CDR3 consists of 11 residues. CDR3 in amino acids: CASSEGYGYTF. CDR3 DNA sequence: TGTGCCAGCAGTGAGGGCTATGGCTACACCTTC.

The chain joins TRBV11-3 to TRBJ2-1; TRBD2 matches 16 bases. V lost 4 bases and J lost 6; bases outside the gene matches: 3. Germline CDR1 SGHNT, CDR2 YENEEA. CDR3 length: 16 amino acids. CDR3: CASSSGTSGGANEQFF. The CDR3 coding sequence is TGTGCCAGCAGCTCCGGGACTAGCGGGGGGGCCAATGAGCAGTTCTTC.

The V and J genes are TRBV28 and TRBJ2-2, with D possibly being TRBD2 (5 bases). Trimming took 5 bases from V and 6 from J, leaving 19 bases between them. This CDR3 comprises 16 residues. Germline assignment: CDR1 MDHEN and CDR2 SYDVKM. This CDR3 is CASSPRTRVRAGELFF. The CDR3 DNA follows: TGTGCCAGCAGTCCCCGAACTAGGGTCCGGGCCGGGGAGCTGTTTTTT.

This sequence joins TRBV7-6 and TRBJ1-4; TRBD1 matches at 7 bases. Losses at the gene ends were 5 bases for V and 3 bases for J; bases not matched to a gene: 6. This CDR3 comprises 15 residues. Germline V gene data show CDR1 as SGHVS and CDR2 as FNYEAQ. The CDR3 spells CASSHWTGANEKLFF. CDR3 coding DNA: TGTGCCAGCAGCCACTGGACAGGCGCTAATGAAAAACTGTTTTTT.

In its sample, this clone was seen once. This chain connects TRBV7-2 to TRBJ1-2, with 8 bases matching TRBD1. The junction had 17 bases not matched to a gene; V was cut back by 5 bases and J by 6 bases. Germline-derived CDR1 and CDR2 are SGHTA and FQGNSA. The CDR3 spans 17 residues. The CDR3 region has the DNA TGTGCCAGCAGCGTCATCGGTATATCGACAGGGGTTAATGGCTACACCTTC. Translated, it gives CASSVIGISTGVNGYTF.

V and J are TRBV29-1 and TRBJ2-3, with 8 bases matching TRBD2. V lost 6 bases to trimming and J lost 0 bases; unmatched junction nucleotides: 8. CDR1 is SQVTM and CDR2 is ANQGSEA in the germline V gene. The CDR3 extends over 15 amino acids. This CDR3 is CSVGIREGSTDTQYF. The DNA of the CDR3 is TGCAGCGTCGGAATCCGGGAGGGTAGCACAGATACGCAGTATTTT.

This sequence joins TRBV5-8 and TRBJ1-5, with 8 bases identical to TRBD1. The CDR3 covers 16 residues. V lost 4 bases and J lost 1; bases outside the gene matches: 7. CDR1 is SGHTS, CDR2 YDEGEE, per germline. The CDR3 nucleotides are TGTGCCAGCAGCAAAGGACAGGGCGTAAGCAATCAGCCCCAGCATTTT. Its protein is CASSKGQGVSNQPQHF. The entire variable domain, with the rest obtained from reference TRBV5-8 and TRBJ1-5, is as follows: EAGVTQSPTHLIKTRGQQATLRCSPISGHTSVYWYQQALGLGLQFLLWYDEGEERNRGNFPPRFSGRQFPNYSSELNVNALELEDSALYLCASSKGQGVSNQPQHFGDGTRLSIL.

This clone was detected only a few times. This chain uses TRBV7-2 with TRBJ2-3, with TRBD2 identical over 16 bases. V trimming: 5 bases; J trimming: 1 base; junction bases outside the gene matches: 9. This CDR3 is built from 19 residues. Germline V gene lookup returns CDR1 SGHTA and CDR2 FQGNSA. CDR3 amino acids: CASSLPGLAGGQGTDTQYF. CDR3 DNA sequence: TGTGCCAGCAGCCTCCCGGGACTAGCGGGGGGGCAGGGCACAGATACGCAGTATTTT.

The chain carries TRBV4-3 and TRBJ2-7; tentatively, D is TRBD1 (6 bases). Looked up from germline, CDR1 is LGHNA and CDR2 is YSLEER. The V end was cut by 4 bases, the J end by 4 bases, with 23 bases between. This CDR3 has 17 amino acids. The CDR3 sequence: CASSLSQSRGESYEQYF. In DNA, the CDR3 is TGCGCCAGCAGCCTAAGCCAGTCCAGGGGAGAATCGTACGAGCAGTACTTC.

This clone occurred a few times. This chain joins TRBV7-2 and TRBJ2-2, with D possibly matching TRBD2 (6 bases). Deletions cut 2 bases from V and 7 bases from J, with 11 bases between. The germline V gene has CDR1 SGHTA and CDR2 FQGNSA. The CDR3 runs 14 residues. CDR3 amino acids: CASSLNGGGGELFF. The CDR3 coding sequence is TGTGCCAGCAGCTTAAACGGGGGAGGCGGGGAGCTGTTTTTT.

CDR3 region: CASSFSQGATYEQYF. CDR3 nucleotides: TGCGCCAGCAGCTTTAGTCAGGGGGCGACCTACGAGCAGTACTTC. The chain has TRBV5-1 and TRBJ2-7, with TRBD1 identical over 8 bases. Germline V gives CDR1 SGHRS, CDR2 YFSETQ. This CDR3 is 15 amino acids long. With 2 bases clipped from V and 2 bases from J, the junction kept 6 bases outside the gene matches.

The sample holds one count of this clone. J is TRBJ2-3 and V is TRBV5-4, with D hard to call. Per germline, CDR1 SGHNT and CDR2 YYREEE (reference sequence). Trimming removed 0 bases from V and 2 bases from J, with 7 bases in between. The CDR3 has 14 residues. The CDR3 spells CASSLGRATDTQYF. The CDR3 DNA reads TGTGCCAGCAGCTTGGGACGGGCCACAGATACGCAGTATTTT.

This chain uses TRBV18 with TRBJ1-6; no reliable D call. Germline-derived CDR1 and CDR2 are KGHSH and LQKENI. The V end was cut by 1 base, the J end by 8 bases, with 9 bases between. CDR3 length: 14 residues. CDR3 residues: CASSPRAGDSPLHF. The CDR3 DNA follows: TGTGCCAGCTCACCACGGGCGGGTGATTCACCCCTCCACTTT.

The chain links TRBV10-3 to TRBJ1-5; D is perhaps TRBD1 (5 bases). V gave up 0 bases and J gave up 0 bases, with 15 bases separating them. The CDR3 covers 18 residues. From germline, CDR1 is ENHRY and CDR2 SYGVKD. CDR3 protein: CAISESLTWGFSNQPQHF. The CDR3 DNA reads as TGTGCCATCAGTGAGTCTTTAACATGGGGGTTTAGCAATCAGCCCCAGCATTTT.

The rearrangement uses TRBV5-3 and TRBJ2-7; 11 bases agree with TRBD2. TRBV5-3 is flagged as an ORF with uncertain function. With 4 bases clipped from V and 2 bases from J, the junction kept 5 bases outside the gene matches. The CDR3 extends over 15 amino acids. The CDR3 DNA follows: TGTGCCAGAAGCACGACTAGCGGGAAACCCTACGAGCAGTACTTC. Translating gives CARSTTSGKPYEQYF.

The rearrangement links TRBV6-1 to TRBJ2-7, with D perhaps matching TRBD1 or TRBD2 (6 bases each). The CDR3 totals 15 residues. Trimming cost V 6 bases and J 6 bases, with 21 bases left between them. CDR1 MNHNS and CDR2 SASEGT come from the germline V gene. The CDR3 DNA reads as TGTGCCAGCAGCCCTACCGGGGGCTGGCGCCCCGAGCAGTACTTC. Translation gives CASSPTGGWRPEQYF.